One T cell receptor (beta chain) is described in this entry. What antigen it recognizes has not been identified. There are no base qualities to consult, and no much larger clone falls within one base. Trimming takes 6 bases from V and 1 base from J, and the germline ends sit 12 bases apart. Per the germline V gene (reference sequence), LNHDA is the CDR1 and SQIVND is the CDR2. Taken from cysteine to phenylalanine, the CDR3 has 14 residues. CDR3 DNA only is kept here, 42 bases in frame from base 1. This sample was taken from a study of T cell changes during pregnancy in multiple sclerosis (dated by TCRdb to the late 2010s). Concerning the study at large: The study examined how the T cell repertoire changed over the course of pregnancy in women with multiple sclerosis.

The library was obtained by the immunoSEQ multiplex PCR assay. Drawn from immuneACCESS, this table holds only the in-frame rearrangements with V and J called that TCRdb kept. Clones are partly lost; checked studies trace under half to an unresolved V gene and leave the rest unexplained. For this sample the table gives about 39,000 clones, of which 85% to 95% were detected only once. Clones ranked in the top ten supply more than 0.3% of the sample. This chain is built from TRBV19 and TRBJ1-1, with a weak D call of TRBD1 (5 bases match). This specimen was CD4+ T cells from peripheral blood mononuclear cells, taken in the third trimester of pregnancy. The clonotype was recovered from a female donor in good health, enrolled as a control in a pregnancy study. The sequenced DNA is TGTGCCAGTAGAGTCGCAGGGCAGAACACTGAAGCTTTCTTT. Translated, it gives CASRVAGQNTEAFF.